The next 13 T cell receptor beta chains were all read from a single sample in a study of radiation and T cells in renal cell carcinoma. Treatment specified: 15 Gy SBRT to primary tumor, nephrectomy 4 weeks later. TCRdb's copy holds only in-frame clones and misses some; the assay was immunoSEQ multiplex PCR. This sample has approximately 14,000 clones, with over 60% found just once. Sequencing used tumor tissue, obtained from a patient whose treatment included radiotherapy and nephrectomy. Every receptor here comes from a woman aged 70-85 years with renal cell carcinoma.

The CDR3 region has the DNA TGTGCCTGGAGTCGACAGATCAATCAGCCCCAGCATTTT. It codes for CAWSRQINQPQHF. The chain employs TRBV30 and TRBJ1-5; a weak D match, TRBD1 (5 bases). Germline CDR1 is GTSNPN and CDR2 is SVGIG (reference sequence). The CDR3 covers 13 residues. Between the trimmed V and J ends, which lost 2 bases and 3 bases, there was a span of 8 bases.

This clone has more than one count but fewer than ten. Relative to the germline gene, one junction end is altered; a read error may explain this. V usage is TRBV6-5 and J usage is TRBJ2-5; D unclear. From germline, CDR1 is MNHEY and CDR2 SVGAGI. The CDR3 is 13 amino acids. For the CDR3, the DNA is TGTGCCAGCAGTTACGACGGAACGAGAGTACCCCACTTC. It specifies CASSYDGTRVPHF.

The CDR3 reads CASSLRDVPLAKNIQYF. The CDR3 DNA follows: TGTGCCAGCAGCTTAAGGGACGTTCCACTAGCCAAAAACATTCAGTACTTC. This chain uses TRBV11-2 with TRBJ2-4; D is tentatively TRBD1 or TRBD2 (5 bases each). Trimming shortened V by 2 bases and J by 0 bases, and 14 bases separated the two germline ends. Germline loops: CDR1 SGHAT, CDR2 FQNNGV. This CDR3 comprises 17 residues.

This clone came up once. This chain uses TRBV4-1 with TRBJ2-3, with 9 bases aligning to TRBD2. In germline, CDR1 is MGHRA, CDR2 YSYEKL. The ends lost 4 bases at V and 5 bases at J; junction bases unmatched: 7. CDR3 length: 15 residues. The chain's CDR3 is CASSRGGGAVDTQYF. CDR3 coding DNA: TGCGCCAGCAGCCGGGGCGGGGGGGCCGTAGATACGCAGTATTTT.

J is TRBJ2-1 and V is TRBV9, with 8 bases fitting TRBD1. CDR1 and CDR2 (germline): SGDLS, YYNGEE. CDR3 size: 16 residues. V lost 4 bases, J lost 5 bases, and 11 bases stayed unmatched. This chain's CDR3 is CASSTSGQGGNNEQFF. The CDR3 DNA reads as TGTGCCAGCAGCACCTCAGGACAGGGCGGTAACAATGAGCAGTTCTTC. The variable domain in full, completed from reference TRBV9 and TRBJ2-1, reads DSGVTQTPKHLITATGQRVTLRCSPRSGDLSVYWYQQSLDQGLQFLIQYYNGEERAKGNILERFSAQQFPDLHSELNLSSLELGDSALYFCASSTSGQGGNNEQFFGPGTRLTVL.

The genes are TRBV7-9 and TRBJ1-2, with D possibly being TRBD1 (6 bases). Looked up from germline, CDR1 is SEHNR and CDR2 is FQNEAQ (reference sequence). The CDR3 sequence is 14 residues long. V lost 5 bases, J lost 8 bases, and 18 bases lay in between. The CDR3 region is CASSPSGGEDGYTF. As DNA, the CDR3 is TGTGCCAGCAGCCCGTCGGGGGGCGAGGACGGCTACACCTTC.

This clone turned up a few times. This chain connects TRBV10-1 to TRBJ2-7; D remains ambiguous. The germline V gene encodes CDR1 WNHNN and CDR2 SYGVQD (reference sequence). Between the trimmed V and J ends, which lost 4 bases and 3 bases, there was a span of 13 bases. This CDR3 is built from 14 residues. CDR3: CASSVGWPSYEQYF. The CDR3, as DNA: TGCGCCAGCAGTGTCGGGTGGCCGAGCTACGAGCAGTACTTC.

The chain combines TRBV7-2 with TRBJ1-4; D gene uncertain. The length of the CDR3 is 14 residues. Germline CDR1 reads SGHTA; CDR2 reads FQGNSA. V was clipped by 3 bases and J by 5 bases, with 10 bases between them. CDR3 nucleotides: TGTGCCAGCAGCTTGAGTAGGTCGAATGAAAAACTGTTTTTT. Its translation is CASSLSRSNEKLFF.

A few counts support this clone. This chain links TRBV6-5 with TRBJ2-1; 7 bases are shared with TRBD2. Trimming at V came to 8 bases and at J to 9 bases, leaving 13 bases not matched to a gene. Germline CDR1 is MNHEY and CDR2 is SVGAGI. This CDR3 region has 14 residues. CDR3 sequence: CASEPPGLSVEQFF. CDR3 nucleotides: TGTGCCAGCGAGCCCCCGGGACTATCTGTTGAGCAGTTCTTC.

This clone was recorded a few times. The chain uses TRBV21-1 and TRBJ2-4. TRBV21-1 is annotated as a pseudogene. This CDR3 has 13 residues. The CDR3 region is CASSKGTKNIQYF. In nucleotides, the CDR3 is TGTGCCAGCAGCAAGGGGACCAAAAACATTCAGTACTTC.

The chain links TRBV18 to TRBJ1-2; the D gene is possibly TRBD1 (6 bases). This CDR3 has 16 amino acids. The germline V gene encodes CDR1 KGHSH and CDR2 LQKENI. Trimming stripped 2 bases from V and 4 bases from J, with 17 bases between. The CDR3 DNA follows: TGTGCCAGCTCACCAGCGGGGCAGGGGAATTCCTATGGCTACACCTTC. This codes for CASSPAGQGNSYGYTF.

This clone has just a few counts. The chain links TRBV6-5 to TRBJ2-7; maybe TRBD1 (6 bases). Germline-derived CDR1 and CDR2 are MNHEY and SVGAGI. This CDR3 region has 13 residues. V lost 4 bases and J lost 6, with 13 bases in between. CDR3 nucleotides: TGTGCCAGCAGTTCAGGGGTCGCCTCCGAGCAGTACTTC. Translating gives CASSSGVASEQYF.

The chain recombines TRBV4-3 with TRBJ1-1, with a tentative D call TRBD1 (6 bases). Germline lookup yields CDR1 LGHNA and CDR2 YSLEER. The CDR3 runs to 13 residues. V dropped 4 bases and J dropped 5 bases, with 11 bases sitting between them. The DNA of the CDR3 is TGCGCCAGCAGCCGCGAGAGGGGGACTGAAGCTTTCTTT. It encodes CASSRERGTEAFF.